These 30 T cell receptor beta chains originate from one sample sequenced in a study of molecular identifiers for immune sequencing clone quantification. Via MiXCR, TCRdb re-called the PCR reads, giving one row per CDR3 protein. Here the sample spans tens of thousands of distinct CDR3 sequences, 21% being singletons. The sequenced material came from naive CD8+ T cells from blood, with Jurkat cell RNA spiked in. Subset denoted: FACS-sorted CD8+CD4-CCR7+CD45RA+ naive T cells. Receptor source: a human donor in good health. Some libraries in this study had Jurkat cell RNA spiked in.

This clonotype was recorded many times. The chain recombines TRBV7-2 with TRBJ1-1; 8 nucleotides align to TRBD1. Germline values: CDR1 SGHTA, CDR2 FQGNSA. This CDR3 is built from 15 residues. Losses at the gene ends were 0 bases for V and 1 base for J; bases not matched to a gene: 1. CDR3 sequence reads: CASSLAGTGNTEAFF. The DNA of the CDR3 is TGTGCCAGCAGCTTAGCAGGGACAGGGAACACTGAAGCTTTCTTT.

This clonotype occurred many times. The V gene is TRBV5-1, the J gene TRBJ2-5, with D possibly being TRBD1 (6 bases). CDR1 is SGHRS and CDR2 is YFSETQ in the germline V gene. This CDR3 has 15 amino acids. V was clipped by 1 base and J by 2 bases, with 12 bases between them. DNA of the CDR3: TGCGCCAGCAGCTTGCTTCCGGGGACACAAGAGACCCAGTACTTC. It encodes CASSLLPGTQETQYF.

Details on this clonotype: Compared with germline, one end of the junction differs, possibly owing to a read error. This rearrangement joins TRBV27 to TRBJ2-7; weak D call: TRBD2 (6 bases). The CDR3 is made up of 14 amino acids. Germline lookup yields CDR1 MNHEY and CDR2 SMNVEV (reference sequence). The CDR3 sequence: CASSSGTGSYEQCF. The CDR3 region has the DNA TGTGCCAGCAGTTCTGGGACTGGCTCCTACGAGCAGTGCTTC.

This clonotype showed up just a few times. This chain connects TRBV28 to TRBJ2-7; TRBD2 is a possible D gene (5 bases). Deletions cut 4 bases from V and 1 base from J, with 17 bases between. Looked up from germline, CDR1 is MDHEN and CDR2 is SYDVKM. The CDR3 has 16 residues. CDR3 loop: CASSSPLIVASYEQYF. The CDR3 coding sequence is TGTGCCAGCAGTTCGCCCCTGATTGTAGCGTCCTACGAGCAGTACTTC. Drawing the rest from reference TRBV28 and TRBJ2-7, the complete variable domain is DVKVTQSSRYLVKRTGEKVFLECVQDMDHENMFWYRQDPGLGLRLIYFSYDVKMKEKGDIPEGYSVSREKKERFSLILESASTNQTSMYLCASSSPLIVASYEQYFGPGTRLTVT.

This clonotype was recorded many times. The chain links TRBV23-1 to TRBJ2-7, with D possibly matching TRBD1 (8 bases). TRBV23-1 is an ORF for which the function is uncertain. This CDR3 contains 16 residues. V was pared by 0 bases and J by 3 bases, with 15 bases between. CDR3 DNA sequence: TGCGCCAGCAGTCAATCGGACAGGGAGGGGTACTACGAGCAGTACTTC. Amino acids: CASSQSDREGYYEQYF.

This clonotype was seen a few times. The rearrangement uses TRBV19 and TRBJ2-3; D remains ambiguous. With 11 bases removed from V and 1 base from J, the gap between germline ends came to 28 bases. The CDR3 runs to 18 residues. The V gene's germline CDR1 is LNHDA and CDR2 SQIVND (reference sequence). For the CDR3, the DNA is TGTGCCCCAGTAGTATTTTCGAACAACCAAAATCGCACAGATACGCAGTATTTT. The encoded protein is CAPVVFSNNQNRTDTQYF.

The chain links TRBV3-1 to TRBJ2-1; perhaps D is TRBD1 or TRBD2 (5 bases each). The CDR3 is made up of 16 amino acids. The germline V gene encodes CDR1 LGHDT and CDR2 YNNKEL (reference sequence). Between the trimmed V and J ends, which lost 4 bases and 2 bases, there was a span of 15 bases. As DNA, the CDR3 is TGTGCCAGCAGCCGGGGAATGGGACGGACCTACAATGAGCAGTTCTTC. This sequence encodes CASSRGMGRTYNEQFF.

This clonotype was seen repeatedly, ten times or more. The chain recombines TRBV4-3 with TRBJ1-4; the D is unclear. V lost 0 bases and J lost 1, with 9 bases in between. The CDR3 covers 16 residues. Germline CDR1 LGHNA, CDR2 YSLEER. CDR3 nucleotide sequence: TGCGCCAGCAGCCAAGAGGTTACCCTAACTAATGAAAAACTGTTTTTT. This sequence encodes CASSQEVTLTNEKLFF.

Of note for this clonotype: A much larger clone sits a single nucleotide away, making a read error possible. The chain uses TRBV28 and TRBJ1-5; the match to TRBD1 covers 9 bases. The CDR3 is 14 residues long. Germline V gene sequence: CDR1 MDHEN, CDR2 SYDVKM. V dropped 7 bases and J dropped 7; count of bases not matched to a gene: 8. The CDR3 bases are TGTGCCAGCACGGGACAGGGAATAGAACAGCCCCAGCATTTT. Translation gives CASTGQGIEQPQHF.

This clonotype was recorded many times. The genes are TRBV14 and TRBJ2-7; TRBD1 aligns across 9 bases. CDR1 is SGHDN and CDR2 is FVKESK in the germline V gene. The J segment lost 2 bases and the V segment lost 3 bases, leaving 5 bases of the junction unmatched. The CDR3 sequence is 15 residues long. The CDR3 region is CASSQGQGNAYEQYF. The CDR3 DNA reads TGTGCCAGCAGCCAGGGACAGGGTAACGCCTACGAGCAGTACTTC.

The chain uses TRBV7-6 and TRBJ2-3; TRBD1 matches 7 bases. The CDR3 runs to 16 residues. Looked up from germline, CDR1 is SGHVS and CDR2 is FNYEAQ. Trimming cost V 5 bases and J 2 bases; bases outside gene matches: 10. CDR3 sequence (DNA): TGTGCCAGCAGCCCGTTCCACAGGGGAACCACAGATACGCAGTATTTT. Protein sequence: CASSPFHRGTTDTQYF.

The rearrangement joins TRBV27 to TRBJ2-3, with D possibly matching TRBD1 (6 bases). In germline, CDR1 is MNHEY, CDR2 SMNVEV (reference sequence). V lost 4 bases and J lost 0, with 11 bases in between. There are 15 residues in the CDR3. The CDR3 is CASSSGQFSTDTQYF. CDR3 nucleotides: TGTGCCAGCAGTTCAGGACAGTTTAGCACAGATACGCAGTATTTT.

The V and J genes are TRBV9 and TRBJ2-7; tentative D call: TRBD2 (6 bases). With 4 bases removed from V and 6 bases from J, the gap between germline ends came to 17 bases. CDR1 and CDR2 (germline): SGDLS, YYNGEE. The CDR3 loop spans 14 amino acids. The CDR3 DNA is TGTGCCAGCAGCCTCCGGGACTTCTGGGGCGAGCAGTACTTC. This encodes CASSLRDFWGEQYF.

This clonotype was recorded at least ten times. V is TRBV6-2 or TRBV6-3 and J is TRBJ2-7; possible D gene TRBD1, 6 bases. V shed 7 bases and J shed 0 bases, with 10 bases lying between them. Germline V gene data show CDR1 as MNHEY and CDR2 as SVGEGT. This CDR3 has 13 amino acids. DNA for the CDR3: TGTGCCAGCACTGACAGGAGCTCCTACGAGCAGTACTTC. Its translation is CASTDRSSYEQYF.

This clonotype has at least ten counts. V usage is TRBV3-1 and J usage is TRBJ2-7; D remains unclear. The CDR3 contains 12 residues. The V end was cut by 3 bases, the J end by 6 bases, with 9 bases between. Germline values: CDR1 LGHDT, CDR2 YNNKEL (reference sequence). CDR3 sequence: CASSQGSGEQYF. CDR3 coding DNA: TGTGCCAGCAGCCAGGGGTCCGGCGAGCAGTACTTC.

The table lists this clonotype with many counts. The chain is built from TRBV6-4 and TRBJ2-3, with TRBD2 matching over 8 bases. The CDR3 runs 15 residues. V shed 5 bases and J 6 bases; nucleotides not matched to a gene: 10. Germline CDR1 MRHNA, CDR2 SNTAGT. Here the CDR3 DNA reads TGTGCCAGCAGTCCCGAAGGACTAGCAATGGATACGCAGTATTTT. It translates to CASSPEGLAMDTQYF.

V is TRBV19 and J is TRBJ2-7, with TRBD1 identical over 10 bases. Unmatched junction bases numbered 7, after V lost 5 bases and J lost 3 bases. Germline V gene lookup returns CDR1 LNHDA and CDR2 SQIVND (reference sequence). The CDR3 is 15 residues long. DNA for the CDR3: TGTGCCAGTAGTCCATCGGGACAGGGGTTCTACGAGCAGTACTTC. As protein: CASSPSGQGFYEQYF. The entire variable domain, with the rest obtained from reference TRBV19 and TRBJ2-7, is as follows: DGGITQSPKYLFRKEGQNVTLSCEQNLNHDAMYWYRQDPGQGLRLIYYSQIVNDFQKGDIAEGYSVSREKKESFPLTVTSAQKNPTAFYLCASSPSGQGFYEQYFGPGTRLTVT.

There are many counts of this clonotype. This chain uses TRBV5-3 with TRBJ1-5, with 9 positions matching TRBD1. TRBV5-3 is sorted into the ORF group, with uncertain function. The CDR3 covers 15 residues. After removal of 4 bases from V and 3 bases from J, the junction contained 5 bases not matched to a gene. CDR3 DNA sequence: TGTGCCAGAAGCCCGGGACAGGGTCCCAATCAGCCCCAGCATTTT. Protein: CARSPGQGPNQPQHF.

This clonotype was seen repeatedly, ten times or more. V gene TRBV12-3 or TRBV12-4 combines with J gene TRBJ1-5; D is perhaps TRBD1 (5 bases). CDR3 length equals 15 residues. V was shortened by 6 bases and J by 1 base, with 13 bases between the two germline ends. In nucleotides, the CDR3 is TGTGCCAGCAGCCCCGGGGGGGGGAGCAATCAGCCCCAGCATTTT. Residues: CASSPGGGSNQPQHF.

This clonotype was seen repeatedly, ten times or more. The chain combines TRBV5-4 with TRBJ1-2; 8 nucleotides align to TRBD1. The CDR3 sequence is 15 residues long. J gave up 7 bases and V 1 base, and 9 bases lay outside the gene matches. The germline CDR1 and CDR2 sequences are SGHNT and YYREEE (reference sequence). The CDR3 DNA reads as TGTGCCAGCAGCTTGAAGGGACAGGTTGAACGTGGCTACACCTTC. It codes for CASSLKGQVERGYTF.

In this sample, this clonotype turned up many times. The chain links TRBV28 to TRBJ2-5; weak D call: TRBD2 (6 bases). Trimming pared 3 bases from V and 5 bases from J, leaving 10 bases between. CDR1 and CDR2 (germline): MDHEN, SYDVKM. The CDR3 runs to 13 residues. The CDR3 sequence is CASSFGGEETQYF. The CDR3 DNA is TGTGCCAGCAGTTTCGGGGGAGAGGAGACCCAGTACTTC.

The sample holds a few counts of this clonotype. V is TRBV7-9 and J is TRBJ2-1, with TRBD1 matching over 8 bases. CDR1 and CDR2 from the germline V gene are SEHNR and FQNEAQ (reference sequence). The CDR3 consists of 14 residues. The V and J ends lost 5 bases and 7 bases, in that order; junction bases with no gene match: 7. The CDR3 sequence is CASSPRQGRNEQFF. The CDR3 nucleotides are TGTGCCAGCAGCCCGAGACAGGGGAGGAATGAGCAGTTCTTC.

This rearrangement joins TRBV12-3 or TRBV12-4 to TRBJ2-2, with TRBD2 matching 8 bases. The CDR3 has 16 residues. Germline trimming cut 7 bases from V and 3 bases from J; bases unmatched to any gene: 10. CDR3 sequence reads: CASKTTGGQDTGELFF. The CDR3 nucleotides are TGTGCCAGCAAAACTACGGGGGGGCAGGACACCGGGGAGCTGTTTTTT.

This clonotype showed up many times. The CDR3 DNA follows: TGTGCCGTCAAAGGACTGAGCCAAGAGACCCAGTACTTC. Translated, it gives CAVKGLSQETQYF. The chain links TRBV19 to TRBJ2-5; a weak D match, TRBD2 (5 bases). Trimming left V 11 bases short and J 1 base short, with 14 bases between. This CDR3 spans 13 amino acids. The V gene's germline CDR1 is LNHDA and CDR2 SQIVND (reference sequence).

In DNA, the CDR3 is TGCGCCAGCAGCTTGGACGGAACGAACTATGGCTACACCTTC. It yields the protein CASSLDGTNYGYTF. The chain has TRBV5-1 and TRBJ1-2; D gene ambiguous. V was trimmed by 0 bases and J by 2 bases, leaving 8 bases between them. Germline values: CDR1 SGHRS, CDR2 YFSETQ. The CDR3 is made up of 14 amino acids.

This clonotype has a count of ten or more. The CDR3 sequence is CASSSGQGGQETQYF. The CDR3 nucleotides read TGTGCCAGCAGCTCGGGACAGGGTGGGCAAGAGACCCAGTACTTC. The chain carries TRBV7-9 and TRBJ2-5, with 9 bases lining up with TRBD1. V shed 4 bases and J 2 bases; nucleotides not matched to a gene: 5. The CDR3 has 15 residues. The germline CDR1 and CDR2 sequences are SEHNR and FQNEAQ (reference sequence). Based on the CDR3 plus reference TRBV7-9 and TRBJ2-5, the full variable domain is DTGVSQNPRHKITKRGQNVTFRCDPISEHNRLYWYRQTLGQGPEFLTYFQNEAQLEKSRLLSDRFSAERPKGSFSTLEIQRTEQGDSAMYLCASSSGQGGQETQYFGPGTRLLVL.

This clonotype was recorded a few times. The junction departs from germline at one end; a sequencing error may be responsible. The V gene is TRBV5-3, the J gene TRBJ2-7, with a possible D match to TRBD1 (6 bases). TRBV5-3 is an ORF; its function is uncertain. The CDR3 has 12 residues. CDR3 amino acids: CASSSYRDEQYF. The DNA of the CDR3 is TGTGCCAGCAGCTCGTACAGGGACGAGCAGTACTTC.

This clonotype was counted ten times or more. V gene TRBV27 combines with J gene TRBJ2-7; perhaps TRBD2 as D (6 bases). This CDR3 contains 15 residues. Deletions cut 1 base from V and 5 bases from J, with 15 bases between. Looked up from germline, CDR1 is MNHEY and CDR2 is SMNVEV (reference sequence). In DNA form, the CDR3 reads TGTGCCAGCAGTTTATTAGGTCCCCCGGGGGACGAGCAGTACTTC. Its protein product is CASSLLGPPGDEQYF.

Ten or more counts support this clonotype. The genes are TRBV4-1 and TRBJ2-5; TRBD2 might be the D (6 bases). This CDR3 region has 16 residues. Trimming removed 4 bases at V and 5 bases at J, with 20 bases between. Germline lookup yields CDR1 MGHRA and CDR2 YSYEKL. The DNA for the CDR3 is TGCGCCAGCAGCCGTACCGGGACTTACACCGTGGAGACCCAGTACTTC. Its translation is CASSRTGTYTVETQYF.

This clonotype was counted ten times or more. The chain employs TRBV28 and TRBJ2-7; 7 nucleotides match TRBD1. The CDR3 is 15 amino acids. Germline lookup yields CDR1 MDHEN and CDR2 SYDVKM. V shed 4 bases, J shed 0 bases, and the junction held 6 bases outside the gene matches. The CDR3 loop is CASSYRGTISYEQYF. The CDR3 DNA follows: TGTGCCAGCAGTTACAGGGGAACCATCTCCTACGAGCAGTACTTC.